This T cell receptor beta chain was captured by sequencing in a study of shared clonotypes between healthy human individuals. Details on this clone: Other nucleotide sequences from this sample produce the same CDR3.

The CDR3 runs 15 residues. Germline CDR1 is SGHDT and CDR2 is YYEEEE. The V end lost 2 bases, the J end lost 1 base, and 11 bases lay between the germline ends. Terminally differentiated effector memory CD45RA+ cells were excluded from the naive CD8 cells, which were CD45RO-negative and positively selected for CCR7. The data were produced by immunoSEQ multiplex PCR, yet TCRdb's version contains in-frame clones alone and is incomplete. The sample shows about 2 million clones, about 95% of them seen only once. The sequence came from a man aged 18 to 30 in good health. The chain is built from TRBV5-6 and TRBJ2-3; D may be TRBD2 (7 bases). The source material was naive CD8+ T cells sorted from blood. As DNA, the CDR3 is TGTGCCAGCAGCTTAGGGGGGGGCGGCACAGATACGCAGTATTTT. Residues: CASSLGGGGTDTQYF.